The 11 T cell receptor beta chains reported below all come from one sample, sequenced in a study of shared T cell receptors in the human thymus. The assay was immunoSEQ multiplex PCR, and TCRdb's table has in-frame clones only and misses some. The sample lists about 660,000 clones, around 87% occurring once. These same records also appear under a second study, on human thymus T cells.

The sequencing sample was made of thymocytes. The receptor source for this set is a boy under two years old with a congenital heart defect.

The gene calls are TRBV21-1 and TRBJ1-2; TRBD1 was called by the table and not checked on the DNA. TRBV21-1 is tagged as a pseudogene. CDR3 length: 15 amino acids. The CDR3 region is CASSKGHPPLYGYTF. The CDR3 coding sequence is TGTGCCAGCAGCAAAGGGCACCCACCCCTCTATGGCTACACCTTC.

The genes are TRBV7-8 and TRBJ1-5; 8 positions agree with TRBD1. The CDR3 totals 16 residues. V lost 1 base, J lost 4 bases, and 6 bases stayed unmatched. The V gene's germline CDR1 is SGHVS and CDR2 FQNEAQ. The CDR3 here is CASSLDSDRENQPQHF. In DNA form, the CDR3 reads TGTGCCAGCAGCTTAGATTCGGACAGGGAAAATCAGCCCCAGCATTTT.

This chain connects TRBV10-3 to TRBJ2-3, with a weak D call TRBD2 (6 bases). The V end was cut by 7 bases, the J end by 5 bases, with 22 bases between. Germline CDR1 ENHRY, CDR2 SYGVKD. The CDR3 consists of 16 residues. CDR3 region: CAINPAGGALKDTQYF. For the CDR3, the DNA is TGTGCCATCAACCCGGCGGGCGGGGCTCTTAAAGATACGCAGTATTTT.

The chain has TRBV2 and TRBJ2-3, with a tentative D call TRBD1 (6 bases). The V gene's germline CDR1 is SNHLY and CDR2 FYNNEI. The germline V and J ends were trimmed by 7 bases and 0 bases, with 14 bases remaining between them. The CDR3 is 15 amino acids. DNA for the CDR3: TGTGCCAGCAATGGGGACACCGGTAGCACAGATACGCAGTATTTT. It encodes CASNGDTGSTDTQYF.

The V and J genes are TRBV27 and TRBJ1-2; 8 positions agree with TRBD1. Germline lookup yields CDR1 MNHEY and CDR2 SMNVEV (reference sequence). The CDR3 has 15 amino acids. Trimming cost V 5 bases and J 5 bases; bases outside gene matches: 10. CDR3 protein: CASSSRTGWAYGYTF. In nucleotides, the CDR3 is TGTGCCAGCAGTAGCCGGACAGGGTGGGCATATGGCTACACCTTC.

J is TRBJ2-7 and V is TRBV2; TRBD1 aligns across 11 bases. Germline V gene data show CDR1 as SNHLY and CDR2 as FYNNEI. J gave up 3 bases and V 6 bases, and 4 bases lay outside the gene matches. There are 14 residues in the CDR3. CDR3 sequence reads: CASRSDRGRYEQYF. CDR3 DNA: TGTGCCAGCAGGTCGGACAGGGGGCGCTACGAGCAGTACTTC.

The table lists this clone with a count of one. The chain is built from TRBV5-1 and TRBJ2-1, with TRBD2 matching over 7 bases. This CDR3 is 19 amino acids long. Germline loops: CDR1 SGHRS, CDR2 YFSETQ. The ends lost 5 bases at V and 1 base at J; junction bases unmatched: 18. The CDR3 bases are TGCGCCAGCAGGAAGGTCTGGACGGTACGGGAGGAGTCCTACAATGAGCAGTTCTTC. Protein sequence: CASRKVWTVREESYNEQFF.

The chain is built from TRBV7-6 and TRBJ2-7; TRBD2 is a possible D gene (5 bases). This CDR3 is 15 amino acids long. V lost 1 base and J lost 3, with 13 bases in between. Germline V lookup: CDR1 SGHVS, CDR2 FNYEAQ. The CDR3 loop is CASSLGPGRGYEQYF. The CDR3 DNA reads TGTGCCAGCAGCTTAGGTCCGGGAAGAGGCTACGAGCAGTACTTC.

V and J are TRBV6-6 and TRBJ1-1, with D possibly matching TRBD1 (6 bases). Trimming took off 0 bases at V and 0 bases at J, with 11 bases between the two ends. This CDR3 contains 16 residues. Germline V gene lookup returns CDR1 MNHNY and CDR2 SVGAGI (reference sequence). The CDR3, as DNA: TGTGCCAGCAGTTACTCCGGAACAGGGTTGAACACTGAAGCTTTCTTT. Translating it yields CASSYSGTGLNTEAFF.

The chain is built from TRBV19 and TRBJ2-3, with 13 bases lining up with TRBD2. J lost 1 base, V lost 3 bases, and 1 base had no gene match. The CDR3 contains 16 residues. Germline CDR1 reads LNHDA; CDR2 reads SQIVND (reference sequence). The CDR3 sequence is CASSITSGRGTDTQYF. The DNA of the CDR3 is TGTGCCAGTAGTATCACTAGCGGGAGGGGCACAGATACGCAGTATTTT.

V and J are TRBV7-8 and TRBJ1-5; D gene unclear. Looked up from germline, CDR1 is SGHVS and CDR2 is FQNEAQ. This CDR3 is built from 16 residues. V was clipped by 3 bases and J by 6 bases, with 18 bases between them. The CDR3 here is CASSFLRSTGGQPQHF. The CDR3 coding sequence is TGTGCCAGCAGCTTTTTACGCTCTACCGGCGGTCAGCCCCAGCATTTT.